This T cell receptor beta chain originates from a study of cytomegalovirus exposure and HLA in healthy donors. Libraries were prepared by immunoSEQ multiplex PCR; TCRdb keeps only in-frame clonotypes and omits some of them. The data hold some 80,000 clones, with 85% to 95% observed a single time. Trimming took 9 bases from V and 6 from J, leaving 34 bases between them. CDR1 SNHLY and CDR2 FYNNEI come from the germline V gene. The CDR3 extends over 19 amino acids. The clonotype originates from a woman between 18 and 29 years old in good health and CMV-seronegative. The chain recombines TRBV2 with TRBJ2-3; tentative D call: TRBD2 (9 bases). The sequenced material came from PBMCs. CDR3 in amino acids: CASQPDRALGGGARDTQYF. The CDR3 nucleotides are TGTGCCAGTCAACCGGACAGGGCCTTGGGCGGGGGGGCCAGGGATACGCAGTATTTT.